The clone carrying this T cell receptor beta chain showed up just once. This sample stems from a study of blood T cell repertoires in COVID-19. At the level of the study: Acute and convalescent COVID-19 samples came from the United States, Italy and Spain.

Per the authors' pipeline: For nucleated cells, counts were estimated from reference gene primer amplification. Clones were sequenced by immunoSEQ multiplex PCR, and TCRdb holds only the in-frame ones, with some missing. That table gives V, J and clone size, and the DNA gave D and trimming. The profile shows approximately 86,000 clones, around four fifths of them singletons. The ends lost 1 base at V and 8 bases at J; junction bases unmatched: 16. The CDR3 runs to 16 residues. Per germline, CDR1 SQVTM and CDR2 ANQGSEA. Material: peripheral blood. This clonotype originated in a man aged 50 to 59 with acute or convalescent COVID-19. The chain couples TRBV29-1 to TRBJ1-2; 7 nucleotides match TRBD1. Here the CDR3 reads CSVEANAGTVSAGYTF. The CDR3 DNA reads TGCAGCGTTGAAGCTAATGCCGGGACAGTCAGCGCGGGCTACACCTTC.